One sample yielded the 7 T cell receptor beta chains listed below, sequenced in a study of shared clonotypes between healthy human individuals. Here immunoSEQ multiplex PCR was the method, and the copy in TCRdb shows in-frame clones only, minus some. The sample carries roughly 110,000 clones, under 70% recorded once. The sample was memory CD8+ T cells sorted from blood. Specified subset: CD45RO+ cells pooled with CCR7-negative TemRA cells. The receptors shown here come from a woman in her thirties in good health.

This clone was seen a handful of times. This chain links TRBV28 with TRBJ2-2, with D perhaps matching TRBD1 (5 bases). Germline CDR1 reads MDHEN; CDR2 reads SYDVKM. V lost 6 bases, J lost 1 base, and 12 bases lay in between. The CDR3 totals 15 residues. The DNA for the CDR3 is TGTGCCAGCAGCATGGACATCGGGAACACCGGGGAGCTGTTTTTT. It codes for CASSMDIGNTGELFF.

The CDR3, as DNA: TGTGCCAGCAGTTACGGTTGGACAGACGACGAGCAGTACTTC. This codes for CASSYGWTDDEQYF. The rearrangement uses TRBV6-6 and TRBJ2-7, with a possible D match to TRBD1 (6 bases). There are 14 residues in the CDR3. Trimming shortened V by 2 bases and J by 5 bases, and 13 bases separated the two germline ends. From germline, CDR1 is MNHNY and CDR2 SVGAGI (reference sequence).

This sequence joins TRBV28 and TRBJ2-7; possible D gene TRBD1, 6 bases. Trimming shortened V by 8 bases and J by 0 bases, and 14 bases separated the two germline ends. The CDR3 totals 14 residues. Germline lookup yields CDR1 MDHEN and CDR2 SYDVKM. The chain's CDR3 is CASLPRGSSYEQYF. CDR3 nucleotides: TGTGCCAGCCTTCCCAGGGGTAGCTCCTACGAGCAGTACTTC. Complete variable domain (other parts from reference TRBV28 and TRBJ2-7): DVKVTQSSRYLVKRTGEKVFLECVQDMDHENMFWYRQDPGLGLRLIYFSYDVKMKEKGDIPEGYSVSREKKERFSLILESASTNQTSMYLCASLPRGSSYEQYFGPGTRLTVT.

The chain joins TRBV4-2 to TRBJ2-2; 7 bases line up with TRBD2. The CDR3 is 14 residues long. J was trimmed by 3 bases and V by 5 bases; bases with no gene match: 3. CDR1 LGHNA and CDR2 YNFKEQ come from the germline V gene. The chain's CDR3 is CASSGRADTGELFF. The CDR3 DNA follows: TGTGCCAGCAGCGGGAGGGCCGACACCGGGGAGCTGTTTTTT.

The gene calls are TRBV29-1 and TRBJ1-2; D is uncertain. This CDR3 region has 13 residues. Trimming shortened V by 3 bases and J by 10 bases, and 18 bases separated the two germline ends. The germline CDR1 and CDR2 sequences are SQVTM and ANQGSEA. CDR3 protein: CSVDSPGDLNYTF. For the CDR3, the DNA is TGCAGCGTTGACTCGCCAGGCGACCTCAACTACACCTTC.

To note about this clone: The junction differs from germline at one of its ends, possibly a read error. V is TRBV11-2 and J is TRBJ2-1; a weak D match, TRBD2 (5 bases). This CDR3 region has 13 residues. CDR1 and CDR2 from the germline V gene are SGHAT and FQNNGV. The CDR3 reads CASSFLAYHEQFF. For the CDR3, the DNA is TGTGCCAGCAGCTTCCTAGCCTACCATGAGCAGTTCTTC. Looking up the rest from reference TRBV11-2 and TRBJ2-1 gives the full variable domain: EAGVAQSPRYKIIEKRQSVAFWCNPISGHATLYWYQQILGQGPKLLIQFQNNGVVDDSQLPKDRFSAERLKGVDSTLKIQPAKLEDSAVYLCASSFLAYHEQFFGPGTRLTVL.

The rearrangement links TRBV2 to TRBJ2-5; D could derive from TRBD1 or TRBD2 (5 bases each). V lost 2 bases to trimming and J lost 5 bases, with 12 bases between them. This CDR3 spans 14 amino acids. CDR1 and CDR2 from the germline V gene are SNHLY and FYNNEI. CDR3 in amino acids: CASSEQTWGETQYF. CDR3 in DNA: TGTGCCAGCAGTGAACAGACCTGGGGGGAGACCCAGTACTTC.